A selection of T cell receptor beta chains follows, all from one sample in a study of blood T cell repertoires in COVID-19. Clones were read by immunoSEQ multiplex PCR, and TCRdb kept only the in-frame ones, dropping some. Of about 100,000 clones listed, approximately 87% are singletons. The sequenced sample was peripheral blood. These receptor sequences come from a human donor in a cohort sampled during active COVID-19. CDR3s leave out the opening cysteine and the closing phenylalanine or tryptophan. Part of the rows lack a size; the others show once, few, many or a class for expanded clones.

J: TRBJ2-1; size: NA; length: 15; V: TRBV5-1; CDR3: ASSKGLAMTDYNEQF
J: TRBJ2-1; size: NA; length: 13; V: TRBV5-1; CDR3: ASSLALAGGNEQF
J: TRBJ2-4; size: NA; length: 11; V: TRBV28; CDR3: ASSFQGVGIQY
J: TRBJ2-1; size: NA; length: 13; V: TRBV6-5; CDR3: ASSLTGQGVNEQF
J: TRBJ2-4; size: NA; length: 11; V: TRBV12-3/TRBV12-4; CDR3: ASSFTQGGPQY
J: TRBJ1-6; size: NA; length: 12; V: TRBV10-2; CDR3: ASTQQGLASPLH
J: TRBJ1-5; size: NA; length: 13; V: TRBV7-9; CDR3: ASSLQGGGNQPQH
J: TRBJ2-1; size: NA; length: 13; V: TRBV6-5; CDR3: ASRGSGSSYNEQF
J: TRBJ2-7; size: NA; length: 14; V: TRBV5-1; CDR3: ASSLGWASGSYEQY
J: TRBJ1-3; size: NA; length: 12; V: TRBV19; CDR3: ASSTEKIRDTIY
J: TRBJ2-1; size: NA; length: 13; V: TRBV5-8; CDR3: ASSRGLAGYSEQF
J: TRBJ2-1; size: NA; length: 11; V: TRBV12-3/TRBV12-4; CDR3: ASIGVPQNEQF
J: TRBJ2-1; size: NA; length: 11; V: TRBV7-9; CDR3: ASSLIYRDEQF
J: TRBJ2-5; size: NA; length: 14; V: TRBV25-1; CDR3: ASSEGRGVYQETQY
J: TRBJ1-1; size: NA; length: 13; V: TRBV25-1; CDR3: ASSPGTGTNTEAF
J: TRBJ2-1; size: once; length: 13; V: TRBV6-5; CDR3: ASSYAAGGPHEQF